The rows below give T cell receptor beta chains drawn from one sample of a study of blood T cell repertoires in COVID-19. The assay was immunoSEQ multiplex PCR, and TCRdb's table has in-frame clones only and misses some. Among about 160,000 clones listed, roughly 80% were seen once. Sequencing input: peripheral blood. Source of these receptors: a woman older than 75 with acute or convalescent COVID-19. The CDR3 runs from the conserved cysteine through the conserved F or W. The D gene is left open where the match is weak. Not every row has a clone size; where given, it reads once, few, many or a size class.

.	14	TRBV5-1	TRBJ1-3	.	CASRPESSGNTIYF	TGCGCCAGCAGGCCGGAGAGCTCTGGAAACACCATATATTTT
.	16	TRBV18	TRBJ2-1	TRBD2	CASSRTSGMRYNEQFF	TGTGCCAGCTCACGGACTAGCGGGATGCGCTACAATGAGCAGTTCTTC
few	15	TRBV30	TRBJ1-5	.	CAWSATGNSLQPQHF	TGTGCCTGGAGCGCTACAGGGAATAGCTTACAGCCCCAGCATTTT
once	14	TRBV6-5	TRBJ2-7	.	CASNPEGWAYEQYF	TGTGCCAGCAACCCGGAGGGGTGGGCCTACGAGCAGTACTTC
.	16	TRBV19	TRBJ1-4	.	CASSPRGGPANEKLFF	TGTGCCAGTAGTCCGCGGGGGGGCCCAGCTAATGAAAAACTGTTTTTT
.	15	TRBV7-2	TRBJ1-2	.	CASSLDFGGPYGYTF	TGTGCCAGCAGCTTAGATTTCGGGGGGCCCTATGGCTACACCTTC
.	17	TRBV3-1/TRBV3-2	TRBJ1-5	.	CPRTETRMLWGFQPQHF	TGTCCCAGGACGGAGACTAGGATGCTTTGGGGGTTTCAGCCCCAGCATTTT
.	14	TRBV4-1	TRBJ2-7	.	CASSRAGLPYEQYF	TGCGCCAGCAGCCGGGCAGGGCTCCCCTACGAGCAGTACTTC
.	13	TRBV11-2	TRBJ2-1	TRBD2	CASSFGGGNEQFF	TGTGCCAGCAGCTTCGGGGGGGGTAATGAGCAGTTCTTC
.	17	TRBV4-1	TRBJ2-3	.	CASSQEAAPGITDTQYF	TGCGCCAGCAGCCAAGAGGCGGCACCGGGGATCACAGATACGCAGTATTTT
.	14	TRBV5-1	TRBJ1-4	.	CASSLLATNEKLFF	TGCGCCAGCAGCTTACTTGCAACTAATGAAAAACTGTTTTTT
few	14	TRBV30	TRBJ2-7	.	CAWSVGQGWSWQYF	TGTGCCTGGAGTGTAGGTCAGGGCTGGAGTTGGCAGTACTTC
few	11	TRBV25-1	TRBJ1-1	.	CASSERVRAFF	TGTGCCAGCAGTGAACGAGTCCGGGCTTTCTTT
.	13	TRBV7-9	TRBJ1-3	.	CASSRGGENTIYF	TGTGCCAGCAGCCGAGGGGGGGAAAACACCATATATTTT
few	15	TRBV29-1	TRBJ2-2	TRBD1	CSVSPGTGNTGELFF	TGCAGCGTCTCACCTGGGACAGGGAACACCGGGGAGCTGTTTTTT
.	14	TRBV2	TRBJ1-4	.	CASSEESRNEKLFF	TGTGCCAGCAGTGAAGAATCCAGAAATGAAAAACTGTTTTTT
.	14	TRBV5-1	TRBJ2-1	TRBD2	CASAMGIQGGEQFF	TGCGCCAGCGCAATGGGTATTCAGGGAGGGGAGCAGTTCTTC
once	10	TRBV28	TRBJ2-7	.	CASSSRRLYF	TGTGCCAGCAGTTCGAGGCGTCTGTACTTC
.	19	TRBV4-1	TRBJ1-6	.	CASSQEFVQGTHYNSPLHF	TGCGCCAGCAGCCAAGAGTTTGTCCAGGGAACCCACTATAATTCACCCCTCCACTTT
once	16	TRBV5-1	TRBJ2-5	.	CASSLGGGAKAETQYF	TGCGCCAGCAGCTTGGGTGGGGGCGCGAAAGCAGAGACCCAGTACTTC
.	17	TRBV3-1/TRBV3-2	TRBJ2-1	.	CASSQEPPSSSYNEQFF	TGTGCCAGCAGCCAAGAACCCCCGTCGAGCTCCTACAATGAGCAGTTCTTC
.	15	TRBV4-1	TRBJ1-1	TRBD1	CASSRDSPMNTEAFF	TGCGCCAGCAGCAGGGACAGCCCCATGAACACTGAAGCTTTCTTT
few	16	TRBV2	TRBJ2-1	.	CASSAKDRSLNNEQFF	TGTGCCAGCAGCGCCAAGGACAGAAGTCTGAACAATGAGCAGTTCTTC
.	13	TRBV24-1	TRBJ2-4	.	CATSETMKNIQYF	TGTGCCACCAGTGAAACAATGAAAAACATTCAGTACTTC
.	17	TRBV7-9	TRBJ1-2	TRBD1	CASSFRAGGPANYGYTF	TGTGCCAGCAGCTTCCGCGCAGGGGGCCCCGCTAACTATGGCTACACCTTC
.	14	TRBV7-2	TRBJ2-2	TRBD2	CASSFRGGTGELFF	TGTGCCAGCAGCTTTCGGGGGGGTACCGGGGAGCTGTTTTTT
.	17	TRBV5-1	TRBJ2-5	TRBD2	CASSLGVAGGWQETQYF	TGCGCCAGCAGCTTGGGGGTAGCGGGAGGTTGGCAAGAGACCCAGTACTTC
.	15	TRBV9	TRBJ2-2	TRBD2	CASSVVAGASGELFF	TGTGCCAGCAGCGTAGTGGCGGGAGCGAGCGGGGAGCTGTTTTTT
.	15	TRBV12-5	TRBJ2-1	TRBD1	CASGPGQGESTEQFF	TGTGCTAGTGGTCCGGGACAGGGAGAGTCCACTGAGCAGTTCTTC
.	13	TRBV14	TRBJ1-2	.	CASRPQGNYGYTF	TGTGCCAGCAGGCCACAGGGCAACTATGGCTACACCTTC
.	15	TRBV6-5	TRBJ2-1	TRBD1	CASRISGQAYNEQFF	TGTGCCAGCCGAATCTCAGGACAGGCCTACAATGAGCAGTTCTTC
.	16	TRBV5-6	TRBJ2-3	TRBD2	CASSLRPSGFTDTQYF	TGTGCCAGCAGCTTGAGACCTAGCGGGTTCACAGATACGCAGTATTTT
.	15	TRBV5-1	TRBJ1-5	.	CASSLNGVGNQPQHF	TGCGCCAGCAGCTTGAATGGAGTCGGCAATCAGCCCCAGCATTTT
few	15	TRBV7-2	TRBJ2-1	.	CASSSFRSSYNEQFF	TGTGCCAGCAGCTCTTTTCGGAGCTCCTACAATGAGCAGTTCTTC
.	16	TRBV6-6	TRBJ1-1	TRBD1	CASRTGGSLMNTEAFF	TGTGCCAGCCGGACAGGGGGCTCCTTAATGAACACTGAAGCTTTCTTT
.	15	TRBV2	TRBJ2-7	.	CASSPYSGVVHEQYF	TGTGCCAGCAGTCCGTACAGTGGTGTCGTCCACGAGCAGTACTTC
.	15	TRBV2	TRBJ2-1	TRBD2	CASRKTSGRGNEQFF	TGTGCCAGCAGGAAAACTAGCGGGAGAGGTAATGAGCAGTTCTTC
.	12	TRBV19	TRBJ1-3	.	CASKESWDTIYF	TGTGCCAGTAAGGAGTCCTGGGACACCATATATTTT
.	12	TRBV7-9	TRBJ1-1	TRBD1	CASSQTGSEAFF	TGTGCCAGCAGCCAGACAGGGTCTGAAGCTTTCTTT
.	15	TRBV7-8	TRBJ2-7	.	CASSPGNQMAYEQYF	TGTGCCAGCAGCCCCGGGAATCAGATGGCCTACGAGCAGTACTTC
few	16	TRBV3-1/TRBV3-2	TRBJ1-3	.	CASAPVTVYSGNTIYF	TGTGCCAGCGCTCCCGTGACTGTTTATTCTGGAAACACCATATATTTT
.	18	TRBV5-3	TRBJ1-1	TRBD1	CARSESEGAYYSNTEAFF	TGTGCCAGAAGCGAAAGCGAGGGGGCCTATTACTCGAACACTGAAGCTTTCTTT